Below are 30 T cell receptor beta chains sequenced from a single sample in a study of OX40 agonist ivuxolimab in advanced cancers. Sequencing was performed with immunoSEQ multiplex PCR; in TCRdb, only in-frame clones are kept and a portion is missing. This table holds tens of thousands of clones, 87% found once. The sequences come from CD4+ or CD8+ T cells sorted from blood, collected in a trial of the OX40 agonist ivuxolimab. The receptors originated from an adult with an advanced solid tumor such as melanoma, head and neck, liver or kidney cancer.

The V call is TRBV6-5, the J call TRBJ1-3, with D possibly matching TRBD1 (6 bases). In germline, CDR1 is MNHEY, CDR2 SVGAGI. V shed 5 bases and J shed 4 bases, with 12 bases lying between them. There are 14 residues in the CDR3. CDR3 in amino acids: CASSIQGPGNTIYF. CDR3 DNA: TGTGCCAGCAGTATCCAGGGGCCCGGAAACACCATATATTTT.

The chain has TRBV25-1 and TRBJ2-7, with no clear D. The germline V gene has CDR1 MGHDK and CDR2 SYGVNS. V was pared by 6 bases and J by 4 bases, with 10 bases between. The CDR3 contains 12 residues. The CDR3 is CASSLSSYEQYF. As DNA, the CDR3 is TGTGCCAGCAGCTTGTCCTCGTACGAGCAGTACTTC.

In its sample, this clone was seen a few times. CDR3 residues: CASSPLRGSYEQYF. CDR3 DNA: TGTGCCAGCAGCCCCCTGAGAGGGTCCTACGAGCAGTACTTC. This chain connects TRBV7-9 to TRBJ2-7, with D tentatively TRBD2 (5 bases). The CDR3 is 14 amino acids. The V and J ends lost 5 bases and 1 base respectively, with 12 bases between them. From germline, CDR1 is SEHNR and CDR2 FQNEAQ (reference sequence). Combining the CDR3 with reference TRBV7-9 and TRBJ2-7 gives the whole variable domain DTGVSQNPRHKITKRGQNVTFRCDPISEHNRLYWYRQTLGQGPEFLTYFQNEAQLEKSRLLSDRFSAERPKGSFSTLEIQRTEQGDSAMYLCASSPLRGSYEQYFGPGTRLTVT.

The chain has TRBV28 and TRBJ1-6; perhaps TRBD1 as D (5 bases). Germline CDR1 and CDR2: MDHEN and SYDVKM. Trimming left V 7 bases short and J 5 bases short, with 15 bases between. The CDR3 runs 15 residues. Here the CDR3 reads CASTFGGSNNSPLHF. The CDR3 DNA sequence: TGTGCCAGCACCTTCGGGGGATCTAATAATTCACCCCTCCACTTT.

This chain joins TRBV11-2 and TRBJ1-1, with 8 bases that match TRBD1. The CDR3 is 16 amino acids. Germline CDR1 and CDR2: SGHAT and FQNNGV. Trimming took 3 bases from V and 2 from J; bases not matched to a gene: 8. CDR3 sequence reads: CASSFGRTGYNTEAFF. CDR3 nucleotide sequence: TGTGCCAGCAGCTTCGGACGGACAGGGTATAACACTGAAGCTTTCTTT.

The chain employs TRBV19 and TRBJ2-2; D may be TRBD2 (6 bases). The germline V and J ends were trimmed by 4 bases and 0 bases, with 15 bases remaining between them. Looked up from germline, CDR1 is LNHDA and CDR2 is SQIVND (reference sequence). The CDR3 extends over 17 amino acids. In nucleotides, the CDR3 is TGTGCCAGTAGTAGGGGTCGGGGAGGCGCGAACACCGGGGAGCTGTTTTTT. This codes for CASSRGRGGANTGELFF. Full variable domain (remainder filled in from reference TRBV19 and TRBJ2-2): DGGITQSPKYLFRKEGQNVTLSCEQNLNHDAMYWYRQDPGQGLRLIYYSQIVNDFQKGDIAEGYSVSREKKESFPLTVTSAQKNPTAFYLCASSRGRGGANTGELFFGEGSRLTVL.

V gene TRBV5-6 combines with J gene TRBJ2-7; 7 bases map to TRBD1. J was trimmed by 0 bases and V by 2 bases; bases with no gene match: 5. Per the germline V gene, CDR1 is SGHDT and CDR2 is YYEEEE. CDR3 length: 15 residues. The CDR3 is CASSFGQASSYEQYF. In DNA, the CDR3 is TGTGCCAGCAGCTTCGGACAGGCAAGCTCCTACGAGCAGTACTTC.

This chain joins TRBV28 and TRBJ1-2; possible D gene TRBD1, 6 bases. The CDR3 is 15 amino acids. The germline gives CDR1 MDHEN, CDR2 SYDVKM. V lost 3 bases, J lost 6 bases, and 17 bases lay in between. Written as DNA, the CDR3 is TGTGCCAGCAGTTTGTTAGGACAGACACCTGATGGCTACACCTTC. It is translated as CASSLLGQTPDGYTF.

V and J are TRBV7-3 and TRBJ2-2; D remains ambiguous. CDR1 is SGHTA, CDR2 FQGTGA, per germline. The CDR3 has 14 residues. Trimming left V 1 base short and J 1 base short, with 4 bases between. CDR3 nucleotide sequence: TGTGCCAGCAGCTTAATCCAGAACACCGGGGAGCTGTTTTTT. Protein: CASSLIQNTGELFF.

With regard to this clone: Other DNA sequences in the sample encode the same CDR3. The chain employs TRBV5-6 and TRBJ1-1; D is unresolved. Between the trimmed V and J ends, which lost 0 bases and 11 bases, there was a span of 17 bases. Germline assignment: CDR1 SGHDT and CDR2 YYEEEE. The CDR3 runs 14 residues. The CDR3 loop reads CASSLGGGGLVAFF. The CDR3 nucleotides read TGTGCCAGCAGCTTGGGGGGTGGAGGACTCGTGGCTTTCTTT.

The V and J genes are TRBV5-4 and TRBJ2-7; tentatively, D is TRBD2 (6 bases). CDR3 length equals 15 residues. Deletions cut 0 bases from V and 2 bases from J, with 12 bases between. Per germline, CDR1 SGHNT and CDR2 YYREEE (reference sequence). CDR3 DNA sequence: TGTGCCAGCAGCTTGGGGCCGGGAGTCCCCTACGAGCAGTACTTC. Amino acids: CASSLGPGVPYEQYF. Full variable domain (outside the CDR3, taken from reference TRBV5-4 and TRBJ2-7): ETGVTQSPTHLIKTRGQQVTLRCSSQSGHNTVSWYQQALGQGPQFIFQYYREEENGRGNFPPRFSGLQFPNYSSELNVNALELDDSALYLCASSLGPGVPYEQYFGPGTRLTVT.

The chain employs TRBV28 and TRBJ2-7; perhaps D is TRBD1 or TRBD2 (5 bases each). The germline V gene encodes CDR1 MDHEN and CDR2 SYDVKM. Deletions cut 3 bases from V and 7 bases from J, with 19 bases between. There are 15 residues in the CDR3. CDR3 protein: CASSLPRDGLWEQYF. The CDR3 DNA is TGTGCCAGCAGTTTGCCCCGGGACGGCCTCTGGGAGCAGTACTTC.

The chain combines TRBV30 with TRBJ2-7, with 7 bases identical to TRBD1. CDR1 and CDR2 (germline): GTSNPN, SVGIG (reference sequence). The V segment lost 3 bases and the J segment 0 bases; nucleotides outside the gene matches: 8. The CDR3 consists of 15 residues. CDR3 amino acids: CAWSGTARSSYEQYF. CDR3 nucleotides: TGTGCCTGGAGCGGGACAGCCCGGAGCTCCTACGAGCAGTACTTC.

This clone qualifies as medium-sized. This chain connects TRBV5-4 to TRBJ1-1; D may be TRBD1 (6 bases). Trimming took off 4 bases at V and 4 bases at J, with 8 bases between the two ends. Germline lookup yields CDR1 SGHNT and CDR2 YYREEE (reference sequence). The CDR3 extends over 12 amino acids. In nucleotides, the CDR3 is TGTGCCAGCAGCCAGGGGAGCACTGAAGCTTTCTTT. It codes for CASSQGSTEAFF.

This clone was detected once. This chain links TRBV21-1 with TRBJ2-2; the table's D call of TRBD2 was not tested on the DNA. TRBV21-1 corresponds to a pseudogene. The CDR3 loop spans 11 amino acids. The CDR3 sequence is CASSDTGELFF. CDR3 in DNA: TGTGCCAGCTCCGACACCGGGGAGCTGTTTTTT.

CDR3 in DNA: TGTGCCAGCAGTGGGCGGAATAATGAAAAACTGTTTTTT. It codes for CASSGRNNEKLFF. V and J are TRBV2 and TRBJ1-4; no clear D gene. The germline V and J ends were trimmed by 4 bases and 4 bases, with 7 bases remaining between them. The CDR3 is 13 amino acids. Germline V lookup: CDR1 SNHLY, CDR2 FYNNEI.

The chain couples TRBV27 to TRBJ2-7; D is ambiguous. Trimming cost V 0 bases and J 3 bases, with 6 bases left between them. The CDR3 runs to 13 residues. The germline V gene has CDR1 MNHEY and CDR2 SMNVEV (reference sequence). CDR3 region: CASSLSRFYEQYF. The DNA for the CDR3 is TGTGCCAGCAGTTTATCCAGATTCTACGAGCAGTACTTC.

Here the CDR3 reads CASSPAGGRYEQYF. In DNA, the CDR3 is TGTGCCAGCAGTCCAGCGGGAGGCCGTTACGAGCAGTACTTC. The V gene is TRBV28, the J gene TRBJ2-7, with 9 bases lining up with TRBD2. V was pared by 5 bases and J by 4 bases, with 6 bases of the junction left unmatched. This CDR3 has 14 residues. Germline V gene sequence: CDR1 MDHEN, CDR2 SYDVKM.

The V gene is TRBV27, the J gene TRBJ2-1; tentative D call: TRBD2 (5 bases). Trimming removed 0 bases from V and 10 bases from J, with 13 bases in between. Germline loops: CDR1 MNHEY, CDR2 SMNVEV (reference sequence). The length of the CDR3 is 14 residues. CDR3 coding DNA: TGTGCCAGCAGTTTATCGACGGCTCCGGGGGAGCAGTTCTTC. Its translation: CASSLSTAPGEQFF.

This clone was observed once. The chain combines TRBV29-1 with TRBJ2-7, with 9 bases aligning to TRBD1. Trimming at V came to 7 bases and at J to 3 bases, leaving 4 bases not matched to a gene. The CDR3 length is 12 residues. Looked up from germline, CDR1 is SQVTM and CDR2 is ANQGSEA. The CDR3 here is CSGGQGNYEQYF. The CDR3 bases are TGCAGCGGGGGACAGGGCAACTACGAGCAGTACTTC.

V gene TRBV4-2 combines with J gene TRBJ2-1; no reliable D call. The germline V gene has CDR1 LGHNA and CDR2 YNFKEQ. The CDR3 consists of 15 residues. Trimming took off 1 base at V and 1 base at J, with 8 bases between the two ends. CDR3 DNA: TGTGCCAGCAGCCAAGTAACGTTTTCCTACAATGAGCAGTTCTTC. Protein sequence: CASSQVTFSYNEQFF.

Remarks on this clone: The junction shows a germline mismatch at one end, possibly a read error. The CDR3 coding sequence is TGTGCTAGCAGCTTAGATGGCGGGAGCCCCTCCGAGCAGTTCTTC. The encoded protein is CASSLDGGSPSEQFF. V gene TRBV7-7 combines with J gene TRBJ2-1; TRBD2 matches 7 bases. There are 15 residues in the CDR3. Germline V gene data show CDR1 as SSHAT and CDR2 as FNYEAQ (reference sequence).

The V gene is TRBV27, the J gene TRBJ2-1; possibly TRBD2 for D (5 bases). The V end lost 6 bases, the J end lost 1 base, and 13 bases lay between the germline ends. CDR1 is MNHEY, CDR2 SMNVEV, per germline (reference sequence). The CDR3 totals 15 residues. The CDR3, as DNA: TGTGCCAGCAGCCCCCTCGCGGGTTCCTACAATGAGCAGTTCTTC. Its translation: CASSPLAGSYNEQFF.

The rearrangement uses TRBV7-3 and TRBJ2-1; the match to TRBD1 covers 9 bases. The CDR3 loop spans 15 amino acids. Germline loops: CDR1 SGHTA, CDR2 FQGTGA. After removal of 4 bases from V and 3 bases from J, the junction contained 4 bases not matched to a gene. CDR3 DNA sequence: TGTGCCAGCAGCTCCGGGACAGGGATCTACAATGAGCAGTTCTTC. Its translation: CASSSGTGIYNEQFF.

The rearrangement links TRBV6-6 to TRBJ1-1; D unresolved. V shed 5 bases and J shed 6 bases, with 16 bases lying between them. The length of the CDR3 is 14 residues. From germline, CDR1 is MNHNY and CDR2 SVGAGI (reference sequence). The DNA for the CDR3 is TGTGCCAGCAGTCCCCTGATATCTATGGCTGAAGCTTTCTTT. Translating it yields CASSPLISMAEAFF.

This clone came up a few times. The V call is TRBV5-1, the J call TRBJ2-1; D possibly uses TRBD1 or TRBD2 (5 bases each). The CDR3 sequence is 14 residues long. Between the trimmed V and J ends, which lost 4 bases and 3 bases, there was a span of 11 bases. The germline CDR1 and CDR2 sequences are SGHRS and YFSETQ. The DNA for the CDR3 is TGCGCCAGCAGCCCCGAGGGGCACTACAATGAGCAGTTCTTC. As protein: CASSPEGHYNEQFF.

The V call is TRBV15, the J call TRBJ1-5, with TRBD1 as a possible D gene (5 bases). The CDR3 sequence is 17 residues long. CDR1 and CDR2 (germline): LNHNV, YYDKDF (reference sequence). V was shortened by 0 bases and J by 0 bases, with 12 bases between the two germline ends. The CDR3 nucleotides read TGTGCCACCAGCAGAGACAGGGTTGACTATAGCAATCAGCCCCAGCATTTT. It codes for CATSRDRVDYSNQPQHF.

This rearrangement joins TRBV5-1 to TRBJ2-1, with D hard to call. Trimming pared 0 bases from V and 10 bases from J, leaving 11 bases between. The CDR3 runs 13 residues. Germline V gene sequence: CDR1 SGHRS, CDR2 YFSETQ. The CDR3 loop is CASSLVVQIEQFF. The DNA for the CDR3 is TGCGCCAGCAGCTTGGTAGTTCAGATCGAGCAGTTCTTC.

This clone was seen a single time. J is TRBJ1-2 and V is TRBV2; TRBD1 is a possible D gene (6 bases). Germline V CDR1 and CDR2: SNHLY, FYNNEI. CDR3 size: 13 residues. V was clipped by 1 base and J by 7 bases, with 10 bases between them. The CDR3 DNA is TGTGCCAGCAGTGAAGTTCGGGGGCCTGGCTACACCTTC. Translation gives CASSEVRGPGYTF.

The chain has TRBV28 and TRBJ1-2; 8 bases align to TRBD1. Germline CDR1 is MDHEN and CDR2 is SYDVKM. The CDR3 consists of 15 residues. Trimming removed 5 bases from V and 4 bases from J; junction bases left unmatched: 9. The CDR3 coding sequence is TGTGCCAGCAGTACAATCGGACAGGGTCGCTATGGCTACACCTTC. Translating gives CASSTIGQGRYGYTF.